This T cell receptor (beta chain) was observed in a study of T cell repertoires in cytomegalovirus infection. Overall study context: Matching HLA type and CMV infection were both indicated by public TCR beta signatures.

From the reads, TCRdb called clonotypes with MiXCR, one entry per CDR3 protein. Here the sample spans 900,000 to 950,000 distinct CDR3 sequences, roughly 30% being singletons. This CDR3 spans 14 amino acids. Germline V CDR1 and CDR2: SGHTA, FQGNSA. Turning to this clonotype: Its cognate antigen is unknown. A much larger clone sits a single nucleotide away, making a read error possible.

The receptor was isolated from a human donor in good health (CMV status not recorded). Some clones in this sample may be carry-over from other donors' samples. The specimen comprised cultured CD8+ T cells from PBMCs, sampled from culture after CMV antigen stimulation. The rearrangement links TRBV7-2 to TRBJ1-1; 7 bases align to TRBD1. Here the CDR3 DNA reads TGTGTCAGCAGCTTGGACAGGAGCAACACTGAAGCTTTCTTT. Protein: CVSSLDRSNTEAFF.